The 9 T cell receptor beta chains presented below share a single source sample, sequenced in a study of blood T cell repertoires in COVID-19. Repertoires were generated with immunoSEQ multiplex PCR, while TCRdb's copy carries only in-frame clones and drops some. This table has around 58,000 clones, 88% appearing once. The sequenced material came from PBMCs or T cells enriched from blood (not recorded which). The receptors shown here come from a woman in her forties who had recovered from COVID-19.

The rearrangement uses TRBV27 and TRBJ1-5, with a weak D call TRBD1 (5 bases). V was shortened by 2 bases and J by 6 bases, with 11 bases between the two germline ends. This CDR3 region has 14 residues. The germline V gene has CDR1 MNHEY and CDR2 SMNVEV (reference sequence). The CDR3 here is CASSLRGKGQPQHF. CDR3 nucleotide sequence: TGTGCCAGCAGTTTACGGGGGAAGGGTCAGCCCCAGCATTTT.

The chain joins TRBV18 to TRBJ2-7; D is possibly TRBD2 (6 bases). V lost 1 base to trimming and J lost 7 bases, with 20 bases between them. CDR1 KGHSH and CDR2 LQKENI come from the germline V gene. The CDR3 consists of 16 residues. The CDR3 loop is CASSPRLAALGEEQYF. In DNA, the CDR3 is TGTGCCAGCTCACCACGGTTAGCGGCCCTAGGAGAGGAGCAGTACTTC.

J is TRBJ2-3 and V is TRBV18; 13 bases match TRBD2. Germline values: CDR1 KGHSH, CDR2 LQKENI. The CDR3 sequence is 17 residues long. Trimming at V came to 2 bases and at J to 1 base, leaving 3 bases not matched to a gene. The CDR3 spells CASSPRTSGGRTDTQYF. The CDR3 DNA follows: TGTGCCAGCTCACCAAGGACTAGCGGGGGCCGCACAGATACGCAGTATTTT.

This sequence joins TRBV4-1 and TRBJ2-2; unclear D gene. This CDR3 has 13 amino acids. Trimming took off 1 base at V and 5 bases at J, with 5 bases between the two ends. Germline loops: CDR1 MGHRA, CDR2 YSYEKL. This chain's CDR3 is CASSQVLTGELFF. The CDR3 DNA is TGCGCCAGCAGCCAAGTTCTGACCGGGGAGCTGTTTTTT.

V gene TRBV5-8 combines with J gene TRBJ2-2, with 13 bases fitting TRBD2. CDR3 length: 16 residues. CDR1 and CDR2 (germline): SGHTS, YDEGEE. V shed 5 bases, J shed 1 base, and the junction held 2 bases outside the gene matches. The CDR3: CASRRLAGGNTGELFF. The CDR3 coding sequence is TGTGCCAGCAGAAGACTAGCGGGGGGGAACACCGGGGAGCTGTTTTTT.

The chain uses TRBV19 and TRBJ2-3; 9 bases map to TRBD2. J was trimmed by 4 bases and V by 8 bases; bases with no gene match: 7. Germline V gene sequence: CDR1 LNHDA, CDR2 SQIVND (reference sequence). The CDR3 sequence is 14 residues long. Here the CDR3 DNA reads TGTGCCAGTCTTAGCGGGGGAGGAGCAGATACGCAGTATTTT. Its protein is CASLSGGGADTQYF.

As for this clone: Germline and junction disagree at one end, which may indicate a read error. The chain employs TRBV29-1 and TRBJ1-1; D not resolved. The CDR3 totals 13 residues. The germline gives CDR1 SQVTM, CDR2 ANQGSEA. The CDR3 sequence: CSVKGLMNIEAFF. The CDR3 nucleotides are TGCAGCGTTAAAGGACTGATGAACATTGAAGCTTTCTTT.

V is TRBV11-2 and J is TRBJ2-1; TRBD2 aligns across 12 bases. The CDR3 extends over 16 amino acids. Germline CDR1 and CDR2: SGHAT and FQNNGV. Germline trimming cut 1 base from V and 4 bases from J; bases unmatched to any gene: 2. The CDR3: CASSLGLAGGYNEQFF. In DNA, the CDR3 is TGTGCCAGCAGCTTAGGTCTAGCGGGGGGGTACAATGAGCAGTTCTTC.

The rearrangement joins TRBV19 to TRBJ2-3, with 7 bases aligning to TRBD2. The CDR3 loop spans 13 amino acids. Germline V gene sequence: CDR1 LNHDA, CDR2 SQIVND (reference sequence). Trimming removed 6 bases from V and 8 bases from J; junction bases left unmatched: 8. Written as DNA, the CDR3 is TGTGCCAGTAGCCCCTCCGGGGAGGGTACGCAGTATTTT. Its protein is CASSPSGEGTQYF.